This entry describes one TCR beta chain. This specimen comes from a study of shared clonotypes between healthy human individuals. Sequencing was performed with immunoSEQ multiplex PCR; in TCRdb, only in-frame clones are kept and a portion is missing. Of roughly 1,500,000 clones listed, about 98.5% were seen once; the top ten hold about 0.4%. This TCR came from a young man in good health. The sequenced sample consisted of naive CD4+ T cells sorted from blood. The subset was: CD45RA+ positively selected.

This CDR3 reads CASSLGDRPTYEQYF. The CDR3, as DNA: TGTGCCAGCAGCTTAGGGGACAGGCCTACCTACGAGCAGTACTTC. This chain connects TRBV11-2 to TRBJ2-7, with TRBD1 matching over 8 bases. J gave up 2 bases and V 1 base, and 4 bases lay outside the gene matches. This CDR3 region has 15 residues. The germline V gene encodes CDR1 SGHAT and CDR2 FQNNGV.